Sequencing of this TCR beta chain was carried out in a study of CD8+CD57+ T cells in acquired aplastic anemia. Study-level information: The DNA of sorted CD4+ and CD8+ cells averaged around 3 ug. Healthy donors had, on average, around 11 million reads for their CD4+ cells. General observations from the study: Significant differences in CD8+ Simpson's diversity were not observed between patients and controls. The study identified roughly 29 CD8+ CDR3 sequences shared by patients and controls.

Germline CDR1 reads MNHNS; CDR2 reads SASEGT. The V gene end was trimmed by 5 bases and the J gene end by 2 bases; junction bases not matched to a gene: 6. The CDR3 has 14 residues. Concerning this clonotype itself: Its target is not known.

Genomic DNA, the template, was used for profiling of the TCR beta VDJ and CDR3. TCRdb re-analysed the reads in MiXCR, keeping a single row per CDR3 protein. The sample shows 35,000 to 45,000 distinct CDR3 sequences, around 67% of them seen only once. This receptor was taken from a human donor in good health, serving as a control. Sequenced input: sorted CD4+, CD8+, or CD8+CD57+ T cells (not recorded which) from PBMCs. The V and J genes are TRBV6-1 and TRBJ2-7; 7 bases are a match to TRBD2. CDR3 bases: TGTGCCAGCAGTCCCCGGGACTACCCCTACGAGCAGTACTTC. Translation: CASSPRDYPYEQYF.